This TCR beta chain was sequenced during a study of technical replicates of blood from a handful of donors. Per germline, CDR1 MNHEY and CDR2 SMNVEV (reference sequence). This CDR3 is 18 amino acids long. Germline trimming cut 6 bases from V and 3 bases from J; bases unmatched to any gene: 10. Clones were sequenced by immunoSEQ multiplex PCR, and TCRdb holds only the in-frame ones, with some missing. The sample yields around 80,000 clones, just under 95% seen once. The receptor's source is a human donor in good health. The sample consisted of T cells isolated from PBMCs. The chain carries TRBV27 and TRBJ2-3, with 15 bases aligning to TRBD2. CDR3 nucleotides: TGTGCCAGCAGACTCCATCCGGGACTAGCGGGAGGAACAGATACGCAGTATTTT. Protein product: CASRLHPGLAGGTDTQYF.